This TCR beta chain was captured in a study of human T cells and chemical hapten exposure. Looking at the study overall: Diphenylcyclopropenone doses were given weekly to the scalps of patients across the roughly 23-week study. After 6 days, upper back 0.01% DPC patch tests were scored.

V gave up 6 bases and J gave up 4 bases, with 15 bases separating them. Germline CDR1 and CDR2: LNHDA and SQIVND (reference sequence). The CDR3 runs 15 residues. Sample time point: pre-sensitization, week 0. This sample's treatment: therapeutic diphenylcyclopropenone sensitization with weekly scalp DPC. General study findings and limits: There was alopecia in the donors, so their immune response may differ from that of healthy people.

The library tagged individual cDNA molecules with unique molecular identifiers. TCRdb called the RACE reads again in MiXCR, with one record for every CDR3 protein. This table holds about 120,000 distinct CDR3 sequences, about 13% found once. This clonotype was counted between two and nine times. Its specificity is not known. This sample comprised whole blood, obtained in connection with sensitization to the hapten diphenylcyclopropenone (DPC). The receptor was isolated from a woman aged 18-29 years with alopecia areata. Some clones in this sample may be carry-over from other donors' samples. The rearrangement uses TRBV19 and TRBJ2-2, with D possibly called TRBD1 or TRBD2 (6 bases each). Written as DNA, the CDR3 is TGTGCCAGTAGGGACGGGGGCGCCAGCACCGGGGAGCTGTTTTTT. Its protein product is CASRDGGASTGELFF.